This is a list of T cell receptor beta chains from one sample in a study of radiation and T cells in renal cell carcinoma. Only in-frame clones appear in the TCRdb table, and some are missing; sequencing was by immunoSEQ multiplex PCR. The sample lists 160,000 or so clones; about 87% were seen once. The sample in question was blood, obtained from a patient whose treatment included radiotherapy and nephrectomy. These receptors were obtained from a woman between 45 and 60 years old with renal cell carcinoma. CDR3s include the opening cysteine and the closing phenylalanine or tryptophan. D genes are given only for firm matches. Only some rows state a clone size, as once, few, many or a class for expanded clones.

clone_size j_call v_call d_call cdr3_aa cdr3_nt
- TRBJ1-3 TRBV7-9 - CASSLKGSDGNTIYF TGTGCCAGCAGCTTAAAGGGGTCGGATGGAAACACCATATATTTT
- TRBJ1-4 TRBV4-1 - CASSQVPGDNEKLFF TGCGCCAGCAGCCAAGTACCGGGTGATAATGAAAAACTGTTTTTT
- TRBJ1-6 TRBV7-2 TRBD1 CASSLGSGTENSPLHF TGTGCCAGCAGCTTAGGTTCCGGGACAGAGAATTCACCCCTCCACTTT
- TRBJ1-2 TRBV5-1 TRBD1 CASSLETRNRDRIYGYTF TGCGCCAGCAGCTTGGAGACGAGAAATCGGGACAGAATTTATGGCTACACCTTC
- TRBJ1-4 TRBV6-5 - CASSYSGATNEKLFF TGTGCCAGCAGTTACTCCGGCGCAACTAATGAAAAACTGTTTTTT
few TRBJ2-1 TRBV29-1 - CSVAPRESYNEQFF TGCAGCGTTGCTCCCAGGGAGTCCTACAATGAGCAGTTCTTC
- TRBJ2-7 TRBV4-2 TRBD2 CASSQGYSSGGSYEQYF TGTGCCAGCAGCCAAGGCTACTCTAGCGGGGGATCCTACGAGCAGTACTTC
once TRBJ2-2 TRBV7-2 - CASSLDQVGELFF TGTGCCAGCAGCTTAGACCAAGTGGGGGAGCTGTTTTTT
- TRBJ2-3 TRBV6-1 - CASTRDLSRTDTQYF TGTGCCAGCACCCGGGACCTCTCCCGCACAGATACGCAGTATTTT
- TRBJ1-5 TRBV18 - CASSRREDNQPQHF TGTGCCAGCTCACGTCGGGAAGACAATCAGCCCCAGCATTTT
- TRBJ1-2 TRBV6-5 TRBD1 CASSRQGRGYTF TGTGCCAGCAGCCGACAGGGTAGGGGCTACACCTTC
- TRBJ2-7 TRBV16 - CASSQWTNSYEQYF TGTGCCAGCAGCCAATGGACTAACTCCTACGAGCAGTACTTC
few TRBJ1-5 TRBV2 - CASSADTSNQPQHF TGTGCCAGCAGCGCCGACACTAGCAATCAGCCCCAGCATTTT
- TRBJ2-2 TRBV5-1 - CASSLSSHTGELFF TGCGCCAGCAGCTTGTCCTCCCACACCGGGGAGCTGTTTTTT
few TRBJ2-2 TRBV5-1 TRBD1 CASSYRGRANTGELFF TGCGCCAGCAGTTACAGGGGTCGGGCGAACACCGGGGAGCTGTTTTTT
- TRBJ1-1 TRBV7-9 TRBD1 CASSLRQGVNTEAFF TGTGCCAGCAGCTTACGACAGGGGGTGAACACTGAAGCTTTCTTT
- TRBJ1-5 TRBV7-9 - CASSFGGENQPQHF TGTGCCAGCAGCTTCGGGGGGGAGAATCAGCCCCAGCATTTT
- TRBJ2-5 TRBV7-2 - CASSLAGQPETQYF TGTGCCAGCAGCTTAGCCGGACAACCTGAGACCCAGTACTTC
- TRBJ2-7 TRBV10-3 TRBD1 CAIGAPGQGPYEQYF TGTGCCATCGGCGCACCGGGACAGGGTCCCTACGAGCAGTACTTC
few TRBJ1-5 TRBV19 - CASSTHGPIQPQHF TGTGCCAGTAGTACACATGGTCCGATTCAGCCCCAGCATTTT
few TRBJ1-2 TRBV23-1 - CASTPAWGESGYTF TGCGCCAGCACCCCAGCCTGGGGGGAGAGTGGCTACACCTTC
- TRBJ2-2 TRBV5-1 - CASSFSGTGELFF TGCGCCAGCAGCTTTAGTGGGACCGGGGAGCTGTTTTTT
- TRBJ1-1 TRBV6-1 TRBD1 CASRGQGHTEAFF TGTGCCAGCCGGGGACAGGGACACACTGAAGCTTTCTTT
few TRBJ2-1 TRBV7-6 TRBD1 CASSLGAGGSYNEQFF TGTGCCAGCAGCTTAGGTGCAGGGGGCTCCTACAATGAGCAGTTCTTC